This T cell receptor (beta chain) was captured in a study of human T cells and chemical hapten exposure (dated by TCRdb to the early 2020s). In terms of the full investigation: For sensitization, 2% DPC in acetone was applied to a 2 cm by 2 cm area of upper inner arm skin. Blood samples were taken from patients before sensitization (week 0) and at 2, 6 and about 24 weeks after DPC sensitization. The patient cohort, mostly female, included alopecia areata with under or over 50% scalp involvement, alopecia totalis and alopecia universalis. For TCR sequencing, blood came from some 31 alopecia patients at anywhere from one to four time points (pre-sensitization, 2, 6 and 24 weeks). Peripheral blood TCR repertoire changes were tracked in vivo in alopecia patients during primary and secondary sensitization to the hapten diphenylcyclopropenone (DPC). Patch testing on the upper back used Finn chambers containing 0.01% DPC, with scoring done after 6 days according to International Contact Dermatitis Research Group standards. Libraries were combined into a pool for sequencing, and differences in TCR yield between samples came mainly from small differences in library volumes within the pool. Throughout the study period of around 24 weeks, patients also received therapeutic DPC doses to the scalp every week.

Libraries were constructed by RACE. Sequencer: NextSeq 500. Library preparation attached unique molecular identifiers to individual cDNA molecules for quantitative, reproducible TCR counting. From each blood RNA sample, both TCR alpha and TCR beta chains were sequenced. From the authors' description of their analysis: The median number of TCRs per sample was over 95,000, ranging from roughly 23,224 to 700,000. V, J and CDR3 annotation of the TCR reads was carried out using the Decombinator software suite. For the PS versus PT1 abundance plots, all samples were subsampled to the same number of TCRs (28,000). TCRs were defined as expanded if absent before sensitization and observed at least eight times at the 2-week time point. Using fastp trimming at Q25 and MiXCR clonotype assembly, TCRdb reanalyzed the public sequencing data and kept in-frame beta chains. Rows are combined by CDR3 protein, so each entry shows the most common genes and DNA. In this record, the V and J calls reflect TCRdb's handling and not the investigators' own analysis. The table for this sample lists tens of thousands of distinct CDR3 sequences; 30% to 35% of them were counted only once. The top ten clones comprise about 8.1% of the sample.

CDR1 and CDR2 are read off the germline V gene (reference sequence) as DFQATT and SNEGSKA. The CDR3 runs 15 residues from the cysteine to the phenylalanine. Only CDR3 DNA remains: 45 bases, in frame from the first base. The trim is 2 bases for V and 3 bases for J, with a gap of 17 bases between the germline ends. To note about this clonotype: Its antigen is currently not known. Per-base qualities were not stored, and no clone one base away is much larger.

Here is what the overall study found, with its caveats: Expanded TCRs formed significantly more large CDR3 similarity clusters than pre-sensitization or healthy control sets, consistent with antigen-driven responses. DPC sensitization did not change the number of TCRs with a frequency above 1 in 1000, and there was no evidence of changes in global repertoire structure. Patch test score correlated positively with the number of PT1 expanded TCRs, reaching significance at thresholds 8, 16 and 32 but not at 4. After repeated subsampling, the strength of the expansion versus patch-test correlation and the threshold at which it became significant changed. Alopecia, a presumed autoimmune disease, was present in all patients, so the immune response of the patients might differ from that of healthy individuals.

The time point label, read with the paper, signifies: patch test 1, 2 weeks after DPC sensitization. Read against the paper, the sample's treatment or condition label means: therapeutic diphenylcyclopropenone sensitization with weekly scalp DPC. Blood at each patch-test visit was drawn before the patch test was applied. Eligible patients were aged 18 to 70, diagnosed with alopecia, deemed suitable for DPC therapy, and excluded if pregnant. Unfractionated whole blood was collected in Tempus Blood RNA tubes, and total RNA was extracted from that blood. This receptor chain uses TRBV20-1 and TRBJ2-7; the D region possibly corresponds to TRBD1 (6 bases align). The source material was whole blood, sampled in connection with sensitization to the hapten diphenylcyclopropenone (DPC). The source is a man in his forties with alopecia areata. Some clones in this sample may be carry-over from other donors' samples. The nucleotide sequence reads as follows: TGCAGTGCTAGAATGCAGGGACACCAGATCTACGAGCAGTACTTC. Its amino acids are CSARMQGHQIYEQYF.